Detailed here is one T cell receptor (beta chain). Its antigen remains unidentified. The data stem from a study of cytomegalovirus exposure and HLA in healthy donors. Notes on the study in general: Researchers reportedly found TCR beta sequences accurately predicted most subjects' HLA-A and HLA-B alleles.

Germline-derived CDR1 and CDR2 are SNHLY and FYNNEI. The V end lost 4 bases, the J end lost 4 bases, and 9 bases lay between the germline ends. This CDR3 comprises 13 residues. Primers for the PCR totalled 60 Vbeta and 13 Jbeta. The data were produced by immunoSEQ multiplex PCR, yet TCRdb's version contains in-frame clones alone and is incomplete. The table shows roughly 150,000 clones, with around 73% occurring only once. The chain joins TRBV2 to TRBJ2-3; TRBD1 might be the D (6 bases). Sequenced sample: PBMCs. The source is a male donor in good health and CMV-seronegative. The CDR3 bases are TGTGCCAGCAGTGCACAGGGTTCAGATACGCAGTATTTT. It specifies CASSAQGSDTQYF.